These T cell receptor beta chains were read from a single sample in a study of vaccination effects on CD4 cells after COVID-19. These receptors are not linked to any known antigen. Data came from immunoSEQ multiplex PCR; TCRdb stores just in-frame clones and leaves some out. The table lists roughly 41,000 clones, more than 60% of them singletons, with roughly 24% in the top ten. This specimen consisted of CD4+ T cells from PBMCs cultured with HCoV-OC43 spike peptides, obtained before COVID-19 vaccination. The receptors originated from a human donor who received a COVID-19 vaccine. The CDR3 runs from the conserved cysteine through the conserved F or W. D genes are given only for firm matches. Part of the rows lack a size; the others show once, few, many or a class for expanded clones.

>TRBV5-4|NA|TRBJ2-6|NA
TGTGCCAGCAGCCCCCCGGGACGTGGGGCCAACGTCCTGACTTTC
CASSPPGRGANVLTF
>TRBV5-1|NA|TRBJ1-2|NA
TGCGCCAGCAGCTTTACCCAGGAGAACTATGGCTACACCTTC
CASSFTQENYGYTF
>TRBV7-9|NA|TRBJ2-1|NA
TGTGCCAGCAGCTTAACTCAGGGGATGAATGAGCAGTTCTTC
CASSLTQGMNEQFF
>TRBV11-2|NA|TRBJ2-3|NA
TGTGCCAGCAGCTTAGCCCCCCCAGATACGCAGTATTTT
CASSLAPPDTQYF
>TRBV2|NA|TRBJ1-6|TRBD1
TGTGCCAGCAGTGGAAAGGACAGGGTGAATAATTCACCCCTCCACTTT
CASSGKDRVNNSPLHF
>TRBV5-1|once|TRBJ1-2|NA
TGCGCCAGCAGCTCGTCTCCCAGGGATGGCTACACCTTC
CASSSSPRDGYTF
>TRBV7-2|NA|TRBJ1-1|NA
TGTGCCAGCAGCTTAAAGGGTGGGACCGAAGCTTTCTTT
CASSLKGGTEAFF
>TRBV19|NA|TRBJ2-1|TRBD1
TGTGCCAGTAGTACACGAAGGACAGGGGGGAACAATGAGCAGTTCTTC
CASSTRRTGGNNEQFF
>TRBV6-5|NA|TRBJ2-5|NA
TGTGCCAGCAGTTACCCAGGAGAGACCCAGTACTTC
CASSYPGETQYF
>TRBV28|NA|TRBJ2-1|NA
TGTGCCAGCAGTGAAGTGAGACTAGGGGACAATGAGCAGTTCTTC
CASSEVRLGDNEQFF
>TRBV27|once|TRBJ2-7|NA
TGTGCCAGCAGAACCAGCGGGCGCAAATCCTACGAGCAGTACTTC
CASRTSGRKSYEQYF
>TRBV3-1/TRBV3-2|NA|TRBJ2-2|NA
TGTGCCAGCATAGACGTGGCCACCCGGGAGCTGTTTTTT
CASIDVATRELFF
>TRBV29-1|NA|TRBJ1-1|TRBD1
TGCAGCGCCTCGGGACAGCCGAACACTGAAGCTTTCTTT
CSASGQPNTEAFF
>TRBV2|NA|TRBJ1-1|NA
TGTGCCAGCAGTGATGAGGGGCGCGGCACTGAAGCTTTCTTT
CASSDEGRGTEAFF
>TRBV2|NA|TRBJ2-3|NA
TGTGCCAGCGCTGGGGACACAGATACGCAGTATTTT
CASAGDTDTQYF
>TRBV5-4|NA|TRBJ2-3|NA
TGTGCCAGCAGACAAGCGGACCTCGCTTTGGATTTT
CASRQADLALDF
>TRBV18|few|TRBJ2-3|NA
TGTGCCAGCTCACCGAACAAGGGGGGGGATACGCAGTATTTT
CASSPNKGGDTQYF
>TRBV28|NA|TRBJ2-7|TRBD1
TGTGCCAGCAGTCGACGGGGACAGGGGGCCTACGAGCAGTACTTC
CASSRRGQGAYEQYF
>TRBV10-3|NA|TRBJ2-7|TRBD2
TGTGCCATCAGTGAGTCGGCTAGCGGGTACGAGCAGTACTTC
CAISESASGYEQYF
>TRBV29-1|NA|TRBJ2-2|TRBD1
TGCAGCGTACGCACCGGGACAGTCACCGGGGAGCTGTTTTTT
CSVRTGTVTGELFF
>TRBV6-2/TRBV6-3|NA|TRBJ1-2|NA
TGTGCCAGCAGTTACATAGGGTGGAACTATGGCTACACCTTC
CASSYIGWNYGYTF
>TRBV2|NA|TRBJ2-7|TRBD1
TGTGCCGGTAGTATGGGACAGTTGACCTACGAGCAGTACTTC
CAGSMGQLTYEQYF
>TRBV4-1|NA|TRBJ2-7|TRBD2
TGCGCCAGCAGCTATAGCGGGGGTAACAACCCCTACGAGCAGTACTTC
CASSYSGGNNPYEQYF
>TRBV19|NA|TRBJ2-7|TRBD2
TGTGCCAGTAGTAGAAGCGGGAGAGGGAACGAGCAGTACTTC
CASSRSGRGNEQYF
>TRBV12-2|few|TRBJ1-6|NA
TGTGCAAGTCGCTTAGGAGGTAGAGGGTTTGGTAATTCACCCCTCCACTTT
CASRLGGRGFGNSPLHF
>TRBV2|few|TRBJ1-1|TRBD1
TGTGCCAGCACCGAAGGGACAGTGAACACTGAAGCTTTCTTT
CASTEGTVNTEAFF
>TRBV7-9|NA|TRBJ2-2|TRBD2
TGTGCCAGCAGCCGAGCCGGGGGGGCCTCACGGAACACCGGGGAGCTGTTTTTT
CASSRAGGASRNTGELFF
>TRBV4-1|many|TRBJ1-2|NA
TGCGCCAGCAGCCAAGAGTCGACCCTTAACTATGGCTACACCTTC
CASSQESTLNYGYTF
>TRBV5-1|NA|TRBJ2-2|NA
TGCGCCAGCAGCTTGATGGGGGCGTCAGGCACCGGGGAGCTGTTTTTT
CASSLMGASGTGELFF
>TRBV19|few|TRBJ1-2|NA
TGTGCCAGTAGTATTTCGGGGTTTGGCTACACCTTC
CASSISGFGYTF